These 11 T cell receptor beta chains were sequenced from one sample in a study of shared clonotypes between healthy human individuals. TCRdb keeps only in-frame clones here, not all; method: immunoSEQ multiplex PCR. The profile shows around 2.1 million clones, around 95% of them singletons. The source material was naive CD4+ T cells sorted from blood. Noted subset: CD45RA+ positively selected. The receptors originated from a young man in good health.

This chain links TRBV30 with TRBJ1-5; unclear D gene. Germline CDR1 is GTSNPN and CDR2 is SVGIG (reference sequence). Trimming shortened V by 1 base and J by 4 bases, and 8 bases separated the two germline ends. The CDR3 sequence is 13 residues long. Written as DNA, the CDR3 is TGTGCCTGGAGTGGAAGGATAAATCAGCCCCAGCATTTT. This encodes CAWSGRINQPQHF.

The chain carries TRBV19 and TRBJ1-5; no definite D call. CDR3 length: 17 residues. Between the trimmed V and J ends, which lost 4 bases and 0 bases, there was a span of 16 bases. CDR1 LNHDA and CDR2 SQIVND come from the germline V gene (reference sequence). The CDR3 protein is CASSKGPGEYSNQPQHF. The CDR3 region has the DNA TGTGCCAGTAGTAAGGGTCCCGGGGAATATAGCAATCAGCCCCAGCATTTT. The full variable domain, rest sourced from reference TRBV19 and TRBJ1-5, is DGGITQSPKYLFRKEGQNVTLSCEQNLNHDAMYWYRQDPGQGLRLIYYSQIVNDFQKGDIAEGYSVSREKKESFPLTVTSAQKNPTAFYLCASSKGPGEYSNQPQHFGDGTRLSIL.

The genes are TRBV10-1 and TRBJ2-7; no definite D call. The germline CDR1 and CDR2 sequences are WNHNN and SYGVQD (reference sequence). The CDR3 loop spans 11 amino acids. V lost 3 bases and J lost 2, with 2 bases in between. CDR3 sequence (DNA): TGCGCCAGCAGTGATGCCTACGAGCAGTACTTC. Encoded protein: CASSDAYEQYF.

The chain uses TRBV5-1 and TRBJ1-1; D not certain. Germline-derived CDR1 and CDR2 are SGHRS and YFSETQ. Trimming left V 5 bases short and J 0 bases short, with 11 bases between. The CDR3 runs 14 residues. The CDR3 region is CASRPQTVNTEAFF. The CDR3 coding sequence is TGCGCCAGCAGGCCACAGACGGTGAACACTGAAGCTTTCTTT.

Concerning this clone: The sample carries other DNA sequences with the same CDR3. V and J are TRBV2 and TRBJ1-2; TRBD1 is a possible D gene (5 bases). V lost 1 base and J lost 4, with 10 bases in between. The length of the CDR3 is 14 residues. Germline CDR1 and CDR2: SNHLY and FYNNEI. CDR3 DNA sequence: TGTGCCAGCAGTGAAGAGCAGGGCCTCTATGGCTACACCTTC. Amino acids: CASSEEQGLYGYTF.

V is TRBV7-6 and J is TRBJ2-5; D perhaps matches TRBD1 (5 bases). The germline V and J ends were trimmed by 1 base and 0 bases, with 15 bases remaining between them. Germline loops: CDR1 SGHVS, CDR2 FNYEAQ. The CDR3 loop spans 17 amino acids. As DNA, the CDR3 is TGTGCCAGCAGCTTAGACACCGAAGGGGCGTACCAAGAGACCCAGTACTTC. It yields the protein CASSLDTEGAYQETQYF.

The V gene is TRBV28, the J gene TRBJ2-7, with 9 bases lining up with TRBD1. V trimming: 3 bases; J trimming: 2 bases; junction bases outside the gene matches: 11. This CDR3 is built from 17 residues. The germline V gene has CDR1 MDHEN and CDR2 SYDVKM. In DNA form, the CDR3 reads TGTGCCAGCAGTTTGTGGGGACAGGGAACATTTCCCTACGAGCAGTACTTC. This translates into CASSLWGQGTFPYEQYF.

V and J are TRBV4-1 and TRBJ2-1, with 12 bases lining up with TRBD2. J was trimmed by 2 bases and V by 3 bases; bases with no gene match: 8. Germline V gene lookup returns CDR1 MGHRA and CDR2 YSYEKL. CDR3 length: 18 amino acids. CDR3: CASSQGRLAGAPYNEQFF. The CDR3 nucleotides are TGCGCCAGCAGCCAGGGGAGACTAGCGGGAGCCCCCTACAATGAGCAGTTCTTC.

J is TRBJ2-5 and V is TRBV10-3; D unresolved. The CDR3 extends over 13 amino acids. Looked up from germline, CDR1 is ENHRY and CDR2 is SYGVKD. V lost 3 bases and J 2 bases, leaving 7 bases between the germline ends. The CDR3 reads CAISDRQQETQYF. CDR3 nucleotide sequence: TGTGCCATCAGTGATCGGCAGCAAGAGACCCAGTACTTC.

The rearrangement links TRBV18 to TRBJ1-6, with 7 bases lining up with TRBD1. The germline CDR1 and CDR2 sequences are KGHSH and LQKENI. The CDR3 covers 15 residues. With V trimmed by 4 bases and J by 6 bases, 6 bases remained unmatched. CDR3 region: CASSRDRQGNSPLHF. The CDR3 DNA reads TGTGCCAGCTCACGCGACCGACAGGGTAATTCACCCCTCCACTTT.

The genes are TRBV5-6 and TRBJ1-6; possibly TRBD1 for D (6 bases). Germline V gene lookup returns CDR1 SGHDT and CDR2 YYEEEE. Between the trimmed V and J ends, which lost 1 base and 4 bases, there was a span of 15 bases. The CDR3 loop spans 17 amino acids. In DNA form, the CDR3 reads TGTGCCAGCAGCTTGTGGGGGGACAAACCTTATAATTCACCCCTCCACTTT. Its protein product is CASSLWGDKPYNSPLHF.